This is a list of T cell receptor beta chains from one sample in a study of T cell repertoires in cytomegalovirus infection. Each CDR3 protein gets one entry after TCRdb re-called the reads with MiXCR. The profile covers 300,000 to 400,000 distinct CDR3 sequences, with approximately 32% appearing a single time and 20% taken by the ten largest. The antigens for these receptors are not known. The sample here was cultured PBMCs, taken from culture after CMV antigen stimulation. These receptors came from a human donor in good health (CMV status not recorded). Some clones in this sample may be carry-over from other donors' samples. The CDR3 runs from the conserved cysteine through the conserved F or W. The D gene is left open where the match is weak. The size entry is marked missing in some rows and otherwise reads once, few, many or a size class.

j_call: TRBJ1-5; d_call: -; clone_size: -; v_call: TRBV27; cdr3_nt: TGTGCCAGCAGTCGGAGTTTCAATCAGCCCCAGCATTTT; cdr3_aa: CASSRSFNQPQHF
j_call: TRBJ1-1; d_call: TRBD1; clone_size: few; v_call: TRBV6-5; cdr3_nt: TGTGCCAGCAGATCCGACAGGGAAGGGAGCACTGAAGCTTTCTTT; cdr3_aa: CASRSDREGSTEAFF
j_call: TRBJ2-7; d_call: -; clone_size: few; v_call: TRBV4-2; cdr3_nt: TGTGCCAGCAGCCAAGATGAGGGCAGACCGTCGTCCTACGAGCAGTACTTC; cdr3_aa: CASSQDEGRPSSYEQYF
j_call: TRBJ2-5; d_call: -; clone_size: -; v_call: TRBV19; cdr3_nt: TGTGCCAGTAGTCCCCTAGGGCTGCAAGAGACCCAGTACTTC; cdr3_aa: CASSPLGLQETQYF
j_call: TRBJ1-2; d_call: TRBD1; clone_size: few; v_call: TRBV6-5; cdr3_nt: TGTGCCAGCAGAAGACAGGGGATCCTTCCCTTGGGGGGCTACACCTTC; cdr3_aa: CASRRQGILPLGGYTF
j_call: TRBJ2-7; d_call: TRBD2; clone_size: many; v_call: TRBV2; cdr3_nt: TGTGCCAGCACGAGCCCCCCCCCCCGCGGGAGCTCCTACGAGCAGTACTTC; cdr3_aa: CASTSPPPRGSSYEQYF
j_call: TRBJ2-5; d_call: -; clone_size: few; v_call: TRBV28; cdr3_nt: TGTGCCAGCAGTTTCCCTCAGGTCAGGGGACTGGAACAGACCCAGTACTTC; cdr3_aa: CASSFPQVRGLEQTQYF
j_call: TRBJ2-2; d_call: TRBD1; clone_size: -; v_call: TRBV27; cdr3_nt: TGTGCCAGCAGTTCCGGGGGACAGGGGCTCCGGATTGGTAACACCGGGGAGCTGTTTTTT; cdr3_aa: CASSSGGQGLRIGNTGELFF
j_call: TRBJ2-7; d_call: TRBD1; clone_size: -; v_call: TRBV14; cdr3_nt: TGTGCCAGCAGCCAAGGGACCGGGACAGGGTGGTACGAGCAGTACTTC; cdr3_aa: CASSQGTGTGWYEQYF
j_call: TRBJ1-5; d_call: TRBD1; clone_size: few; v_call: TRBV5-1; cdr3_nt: TGCGCCAGCAGCCCGGGACAGGGGGGGAGCAATCAGCCCCAGCATTTT; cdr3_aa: CASSPGQGGSNQPQHF
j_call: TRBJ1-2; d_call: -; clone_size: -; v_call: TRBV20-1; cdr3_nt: TGCAGTGCTACTGGTCAGGGTGATGGCTACACCTTC; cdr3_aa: CSATGQGDGYTF
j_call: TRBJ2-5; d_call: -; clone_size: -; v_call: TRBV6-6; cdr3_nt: TGTGCCAGCAGTCGGGACGTCCAAGAGACCCAGTACTTC; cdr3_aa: CASSRDVQETQYF
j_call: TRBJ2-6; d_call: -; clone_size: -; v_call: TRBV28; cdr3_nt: TGTGCCAGCAGTTTATCGGGGACTGGGGCCAACGTCCTGACTTTC; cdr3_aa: CASSLSGTGANVLTF
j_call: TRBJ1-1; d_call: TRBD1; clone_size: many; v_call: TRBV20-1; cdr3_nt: TGCAGTGCGTCAGGGGGGGGGACTGAAGCTTTCTTT; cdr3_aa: CSASGGGTEAFF
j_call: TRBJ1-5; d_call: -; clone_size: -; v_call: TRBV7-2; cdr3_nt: TGTGCCAGCAGCTTAGCCCCGACAGTAGGGTCGTTTCATCAGCCCCAGCATTTT; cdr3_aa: CASSLAPTVGSFHQPQHF
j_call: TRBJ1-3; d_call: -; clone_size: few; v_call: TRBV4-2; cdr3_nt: TGTGCCAGCAGCCAAGAGGTGGTCTCTGGAAACACCATATATTTT; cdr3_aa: CASSQEVVSGNTIYF
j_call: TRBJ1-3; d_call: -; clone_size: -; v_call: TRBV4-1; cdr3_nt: TGCGCCAGCAGCCAAGGTGGGCCGGGAAACACCATATATTTT; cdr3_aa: CASSQGGPGNTIYF
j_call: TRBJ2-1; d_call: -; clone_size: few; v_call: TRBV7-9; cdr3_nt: TGTGCCAGCAGCTTAACCATAGCGCAACCAAATGAGCAGTTCTTC; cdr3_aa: CASSLTIAQPNEQFF
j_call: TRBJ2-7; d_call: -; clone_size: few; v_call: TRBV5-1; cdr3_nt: TGCGCCAGCAGGAGGTACAAAGCTTGGGGCGGGAACTCAACCTACGAGCAGTACTTC; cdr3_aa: CASRRYKAWGGNSTYEQYF
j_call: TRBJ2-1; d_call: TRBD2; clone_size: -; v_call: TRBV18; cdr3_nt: TGTGCCAGCTCACCACCTCTCCAGACTAGCACCTACAATGAGCAGTTCTTC; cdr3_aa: CASSPPLQTSTYNEQFF
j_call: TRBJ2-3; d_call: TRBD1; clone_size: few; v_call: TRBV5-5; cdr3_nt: TGTGCCAGCAGCCCCGGGACAGCTGCCCCCACAGATACGCAGTATTTT; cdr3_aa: CASSPGTAAPTDTQYF
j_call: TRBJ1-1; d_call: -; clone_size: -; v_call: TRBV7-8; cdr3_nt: TGTGCCAGCAGCTTAAAAGGGATACGGCCGGGCAAGAACACTGAAGCTTTCTTT; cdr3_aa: CASSLKGIRPGKNTEAFF
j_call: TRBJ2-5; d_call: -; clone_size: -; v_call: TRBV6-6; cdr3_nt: TGTGCCAGCTGGGGGGGGGCCTACCGGGAGACCCAGTACTTC; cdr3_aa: CASWGGAYRETQYF
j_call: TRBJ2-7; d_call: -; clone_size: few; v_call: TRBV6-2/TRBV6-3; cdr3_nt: TGTGCCAGCAGTTACCTGGGATCCGAGCAGTACTTC; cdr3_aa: CASSYLGSEQYF
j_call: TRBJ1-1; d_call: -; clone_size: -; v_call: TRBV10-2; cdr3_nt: TGCGCCAGCAGTGAGTCGCGGAAGGCTTTCTTT; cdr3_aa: CASSESRKAFF
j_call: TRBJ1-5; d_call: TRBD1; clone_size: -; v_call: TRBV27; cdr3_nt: TGTGCCAGCAGTTCAGGGGGGAGATGGAGCAATCAGCCCCAGCATTTT; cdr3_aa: CASSSGGRWSNQPQHF
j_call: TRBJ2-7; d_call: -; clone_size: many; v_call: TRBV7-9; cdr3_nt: TGTGCCAGCAGCTTAGGGGACGGCGGTGGCTACGAGCAGTACTTC; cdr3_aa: CASSLGDGGGYEQYF
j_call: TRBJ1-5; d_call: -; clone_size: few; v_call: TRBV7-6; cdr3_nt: TGTGCCAGCAGCTTAGGAGAAAACAATCAGCCCCAGCATTTT; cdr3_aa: CASSLGENNQPQHF
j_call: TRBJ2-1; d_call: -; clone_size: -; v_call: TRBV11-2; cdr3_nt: TGTGCCAGCAGCTCCGTCGGCTGGGGCTCCTACAATGAGCAGTTCTTC; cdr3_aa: CASSSVGWGSYNEQFF
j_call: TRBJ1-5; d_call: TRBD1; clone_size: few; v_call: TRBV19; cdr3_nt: TGTGCCAGTAGGTCAGGGGGGTTCAATCAGCCCCAGCATTTT; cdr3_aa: CASRSGGFNQPQHF
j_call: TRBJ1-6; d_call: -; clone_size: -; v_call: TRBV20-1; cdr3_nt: TGCAGTGCTAGAGAAAGGGAGGCAGGAGCTGTGTCACCCCTCCACTTT; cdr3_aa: CSAREREAGAVSPLHF
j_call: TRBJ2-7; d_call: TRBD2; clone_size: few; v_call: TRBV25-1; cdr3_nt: TGTGCCAGCAGTGATTCCGGGACTAGCGGCTACGAGCAGTACTTC; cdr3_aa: CASSDSGTSGYEQYF
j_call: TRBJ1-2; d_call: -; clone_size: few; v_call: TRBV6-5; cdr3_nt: TGTGCCAGCAGTCCCATCTCTCAATACTTAGGGGGGCGTTATAGCGACTACACCTTC; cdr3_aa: CASSPISQYLGGRYSDYTF
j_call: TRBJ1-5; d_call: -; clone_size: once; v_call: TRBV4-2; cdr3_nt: TGTGCCAGCAGCCAGGGCTTCTCGGGGCCCCAGCATTTT; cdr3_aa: CASSQGFSGPQHF
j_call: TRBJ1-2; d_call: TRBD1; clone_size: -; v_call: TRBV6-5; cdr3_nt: TGTGCCAGCAGCCGCGGACAGGCCACCTCTAACTATGGCTACACCTTC; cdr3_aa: CASSRGQATSNYGYTF
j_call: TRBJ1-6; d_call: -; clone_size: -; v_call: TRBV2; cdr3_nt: TGTGCCAGCACCGGAAATAGGAATTCACCCCTCCACTTT; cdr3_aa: CASTGNRNSPLHF
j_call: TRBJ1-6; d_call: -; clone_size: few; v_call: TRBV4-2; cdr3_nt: TGTGCCAGCAGCCAAGCAAGGGGCGTCTATAATTCACCCCTCCACTTT; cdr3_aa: CASSQARGVYNSPLHF
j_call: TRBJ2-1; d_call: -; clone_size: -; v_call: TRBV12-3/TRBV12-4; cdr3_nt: TGTGCCAGCAGTTCTCCGGACCAGAGCTCCTACAATGAGCAGTTCTTC; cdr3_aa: CASSSPDQSSYNEQFF
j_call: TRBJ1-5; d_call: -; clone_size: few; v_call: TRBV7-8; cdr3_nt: TGTGCCAGCAGCTTTAGACAACGCAATCAGCCCCAGCATTTT; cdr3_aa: CASSFRQRNQPQHF
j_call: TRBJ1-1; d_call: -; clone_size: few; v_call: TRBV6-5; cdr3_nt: TGTGCCAGCAGGAGGAGACCAGACGAGGTCCCCACTGAAGCTTTCTTT; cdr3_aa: CASRRRPDEVPTEAFF
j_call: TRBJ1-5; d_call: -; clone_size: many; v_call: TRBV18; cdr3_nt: TGTGCCAGCTCACCACCGGGGCAGGGAGGGAATCAGCCCCAGCATTTT; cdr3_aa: CASSPPGQGGNQPQHF
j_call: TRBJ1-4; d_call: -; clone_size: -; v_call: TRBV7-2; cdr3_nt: TGTGCCAGCAGCCCCCCCCGATCAGCTAATGAAAAACTGTTTTTT; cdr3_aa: CASSPPRSANEKLFF
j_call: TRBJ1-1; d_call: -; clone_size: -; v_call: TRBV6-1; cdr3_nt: TGTGCCAGCAGTGCGCGTCGGGGGCTCAGAGCGACTGAAGCTTTCTTT; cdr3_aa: CASSARRGLRATEAFF
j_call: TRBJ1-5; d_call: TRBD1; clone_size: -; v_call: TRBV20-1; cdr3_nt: TGCAGTGCGCGGACAGGTACTCAGCCCCAGCATTTT; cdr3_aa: CSARTGTQPQHF
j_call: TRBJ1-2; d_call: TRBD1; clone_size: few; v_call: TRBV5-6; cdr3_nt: TGTGCCAGCAGCGCCTTGCAGGGACAGGGGAATGGCTACACCTTC; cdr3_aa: CASSALQGQGNGYTF
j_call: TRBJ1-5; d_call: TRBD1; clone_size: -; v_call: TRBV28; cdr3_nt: TGTGCCAGCAGTAACAGGGGTCCTCAGCCCCAGCATTTT; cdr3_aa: CASSNRGPQPQHF
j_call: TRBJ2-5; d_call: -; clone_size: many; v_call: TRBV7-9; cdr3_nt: TGTGCCGTCCTGGGCAGGCCTCCAGAGACCCAGTACTTC; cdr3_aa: CAVLGRPPETQYF
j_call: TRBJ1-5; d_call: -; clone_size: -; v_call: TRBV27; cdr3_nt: TGTGCCAGCAACTTACGGGGGAGCAATCAGCCCCAGCATTTT; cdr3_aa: CASNLRGSNQPQHF
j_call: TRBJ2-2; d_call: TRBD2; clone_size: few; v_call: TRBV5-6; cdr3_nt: TGTGCCAGCAGAAAAATAGCGGGGAACACCGGGGAGCTGTTTTTT; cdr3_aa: CASRKIAGNTGELFF
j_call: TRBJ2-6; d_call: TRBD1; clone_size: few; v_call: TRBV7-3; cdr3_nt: TGTGCCAGCAGCTCCCCCGCCGGGACAGGGGGCCCCTCTGGGGCCAACGTCCTGACTTTC; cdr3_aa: CASSSPAGTGGPSGANVLTF
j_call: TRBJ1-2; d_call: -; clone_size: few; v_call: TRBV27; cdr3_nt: TGTGCCAGCAGTTTATCTCACAAAATAGGCTACACCTTC; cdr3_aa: CASSLSHKIGYTF
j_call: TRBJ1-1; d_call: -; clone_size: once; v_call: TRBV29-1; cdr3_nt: TGCAGCGTTGTCCCAGGAAACACTGAAGCTTTCTTT; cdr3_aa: CSVVPGNTEAFF
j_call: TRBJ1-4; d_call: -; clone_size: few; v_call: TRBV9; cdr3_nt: TGTGCCAGCAGCGTAGGGCAGGCTCCTGAAAAACTGTTTTTT; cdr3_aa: CASSVGQAPEKLFF
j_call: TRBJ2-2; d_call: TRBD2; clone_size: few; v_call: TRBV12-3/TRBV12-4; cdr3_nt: TGTGCCAGCAGTTCCACCCCGAGCGGGAGCGAGGACACCGGGGAGCTGTTTTTT; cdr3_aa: CASSSTPSGSEDTGELFF
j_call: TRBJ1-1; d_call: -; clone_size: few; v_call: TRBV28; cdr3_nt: TGTGCCAGCAGTTTATGGGGCGGGCAGGGAAGCACTGAAGCTTTCTTT; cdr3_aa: CASSLWGGQGSTEAFF
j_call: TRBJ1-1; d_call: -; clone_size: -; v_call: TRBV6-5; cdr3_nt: TGTGCCAGCAGTTACTCAAAGACCTTGCTAACTGAAGCTTTCTTT; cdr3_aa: CASSYSKTLLTEAFF
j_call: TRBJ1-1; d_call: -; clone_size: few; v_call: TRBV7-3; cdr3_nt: TGTGCCAGCAGCTACCCAGGGGCGAACACTGAAGCTTTCTTT; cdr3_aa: CASSYPGANTEAFF